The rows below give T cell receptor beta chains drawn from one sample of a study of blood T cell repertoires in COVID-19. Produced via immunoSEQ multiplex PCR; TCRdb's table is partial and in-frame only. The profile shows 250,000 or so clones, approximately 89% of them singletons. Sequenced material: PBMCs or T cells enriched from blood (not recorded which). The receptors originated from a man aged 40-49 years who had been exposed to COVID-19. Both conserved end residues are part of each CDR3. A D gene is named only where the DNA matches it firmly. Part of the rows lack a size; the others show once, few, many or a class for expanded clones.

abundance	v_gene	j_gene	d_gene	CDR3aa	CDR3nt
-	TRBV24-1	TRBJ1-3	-	CATSGRQAKWGVSGNTIYF	TGTGCCACCAGTGGTAGGCAAGCAAAATGGGGCGTCTCTGGAAACACCATATATTTT
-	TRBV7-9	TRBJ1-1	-	CASSQQRGRGTEAFF	TGTGCCAGCAGCCAACAGCGGGGGCGAGGAACTGAAGCTTTCTTT
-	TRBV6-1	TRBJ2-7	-	CASSEGGPGSPYEQYF	TGTGCCAGCAGTGAAGGGGGCCCCGGGAGCCCCTACGAGCAGTACTTC
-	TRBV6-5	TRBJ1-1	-	CASSPDRSSNTEAFF	TGTGCCAGCAGTCCCGACAGGTCGTCGAACACTGAAGCTTTCTTT
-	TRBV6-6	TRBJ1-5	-	CASSYEGHLNQPQHF	TGTGCCAGCAGTTACGAGGGACACCTCAATCAGCCCCAGCATTTT
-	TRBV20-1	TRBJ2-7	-	CSVDLTYEQYF	TGCAGTGTAGACTTAACCTACGAGCAGTACTTC
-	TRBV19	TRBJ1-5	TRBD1	CASSTRSGGGHSNQPQHF	TGTGCCAGTAGTACCCGCTCAGGGGGCGGGCATAGCAATCAGCCCCAGCATTTT
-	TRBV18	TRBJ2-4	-	CASSPTRSAGVNIQYF	TGTGCCAGCTCCCCCACTAGGTCGGCAGGGGTGAACATTCAGTACTTC
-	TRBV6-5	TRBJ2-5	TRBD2	CASSNRGVNQETQYF	TGTGCCAGCAGTAACCGGGGGGTCAACCAAGAGACCCAGTACTTC
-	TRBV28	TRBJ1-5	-	CASTLPQGNQPQHF	TGTGCCAGCACACTACCACAGGGTAATCAGCCCCAGCATTTT
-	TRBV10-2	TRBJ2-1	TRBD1	CASRQGGYNEQFF	TGCGCCAGTAGACAGGGCGGCTACAATGAGCAGTTCTTC
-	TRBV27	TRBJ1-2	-	CASSFPGFHGYTF	TGTGCCAGCAGTTTCCCCGGGTTTCATGGCTACACCTTC
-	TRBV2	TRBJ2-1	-	CASSEGRRPYNEQFF	TGTGCCAGCAGTGAGGGCAGAAGACCCTACAATGAGCAGTTCTTC
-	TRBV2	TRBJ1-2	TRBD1	CASSPWTGNYGYTF	TGTGCCAGCAGTCCATGGACAGGGAACTATGGCTACACCTTC
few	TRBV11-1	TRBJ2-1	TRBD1	CASSLAGTGLFF	TGTGCCAGCAGCTTAGCAGGGACAGGTTTGTTCTTC
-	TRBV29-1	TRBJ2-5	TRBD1	CSVPDRGAQETQYF	TGCAGCGTCCCGGACAGGGGAGCACAAGAGACCCAGTACTTC
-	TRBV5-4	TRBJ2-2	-	CASSVGPGEEDGANTGELFF	TGTGCCAGCAGCGTGGGACCAGGGGAAGAGGACGGTGCGAACACCGGGGAGCTGTTTTTT
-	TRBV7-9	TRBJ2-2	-	CASSPLASTGELFF	TGTGCCAGCAGCCCCCTAGCGTCCACCGGGGAGCTGTTTTTT
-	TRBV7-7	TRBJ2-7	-	CASSLEAGYEQYF	TGTGCCAGCAGCTTAGAGGCAGGCTACGAGCAGTACTTC
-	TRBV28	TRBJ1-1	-	CASSSHQGTEAFF	TGTGCCAGCAGTTCTCACCAGGGGACTGAAGCTTTCTTT
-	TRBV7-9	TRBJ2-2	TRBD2	CASSPRGGAAGELFF	TGTGCCAGCAGCCCCCGGGGGGGGGCGGCCGGGGAGCTGTTTTTT
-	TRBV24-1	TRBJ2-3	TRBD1	CATSDWGDRGTDTQYF	TGTGCCACCAGTGATTGGGGTGACAGGGGAACAGATACGCAGTATTTT
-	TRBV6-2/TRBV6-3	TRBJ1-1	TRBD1	CASSYPTISTGGRTEAFF	TGTGCCAGCAGTTACCCAACAATCTCTACAGGGGGCAGGACTGAAGCTTTCTTT
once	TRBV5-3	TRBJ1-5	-	CARSPHGRNQPQHF	TGTGCCAGAAGCCCGCACGGGAGAAATCAGCCCCAGCATTTT
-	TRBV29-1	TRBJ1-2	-	CSVGDSGYGYTF	TGCAGCGTGGGCGACAGCGGCTATGGCTACACCTTC
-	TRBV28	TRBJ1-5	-	CASTMGPELNQPQHF	TGTGCCAGCACCATGGGGCCAGAGCTCAATCAGCCCCAGCATTTT
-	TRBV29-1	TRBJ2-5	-	CSAPRGQGTQYF	TGCAGCGCCCCGCGGGGCCAAGGGACCCAGTACTTC
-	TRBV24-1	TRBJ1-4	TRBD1	CATSAGQGKYEKLFF	TGTGCCACCAGTGCCGGACAGGGGAAATACGAAAAACTGTTTTTT
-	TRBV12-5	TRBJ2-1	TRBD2	CASGLPAMGGDNEQFF	TGTGCTAGTGGTTTGCCCGCGATGGGGGGGGACAATGAGCAGTTCTTC
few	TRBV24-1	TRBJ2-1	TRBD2	CATSVSGRGVYNEQFF	TGTGCCACCAGTGTAAGCGGGAGGGGAGTCTACAATGAGCAGTTCTTC
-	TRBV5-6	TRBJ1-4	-	CASSRGVMVFF	TGTGCCAGCAGCCGGGGTGTGATGGTGTTTTTT
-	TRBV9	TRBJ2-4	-	CASSVAPSGKNIQYF	TGTGCCAGCAGCGTAGCGCCCTCCGGCAAAAACATTCAGTACTTC
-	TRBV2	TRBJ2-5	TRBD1	CASDLGQYQETQYF	TGTGCCAGCGACCTGGGACAGTATCAAGAGACCCAGTACTTC
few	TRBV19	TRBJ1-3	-	CASTQLSGNTIYF	TGTGCCAGTACACAGCTTTCTGGAAACACCATATATTTT
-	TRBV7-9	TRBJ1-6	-	CASSLDRGNSPLHF	TGTGCCAGCAGCTTAGATCGGGGTAATTCACCCCTCCACTTT
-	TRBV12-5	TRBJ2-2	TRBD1	CASDTGQLDTGELFF	TGTGCTAGTGACACGGGACAGCTCGACACCGGGGAGCTGTTTTTT
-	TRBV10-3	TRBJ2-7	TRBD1	CAISAGTGSYEQYF	TGTGCCATCAGTGCCGGGACAGGTTCCTACGAGCAGTACTTC
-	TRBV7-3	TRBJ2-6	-	CASSLGSSGANVLTF	TGTGCCAGCAGCTTAGGTAGCTCTGGGGCCAACGTCCTGACTTTC
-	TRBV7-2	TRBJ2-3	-	CASSLVLRGPDTQYF	TGTGCCAGCAGCTTAGTCCTTCGGGGTCCAGATACGCAGTATTTT
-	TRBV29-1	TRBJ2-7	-	CSVEETEAGYEQYF	TGCAGCGTTGAAGAAACGGAGGCAGGCTACGAGCAGTACTTC
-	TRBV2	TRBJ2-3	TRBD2	CASSDPFGTSGLKGFNTQYF	TGTGCCAGCAGTGATCCCTTCGGGACTAGCGGTCTCAAGGGATTCAATACGCAGTATTTT
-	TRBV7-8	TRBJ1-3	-	CASSPRRGGNTIYF	TGTGCCAGCAGCCCTCGCAGGGGTGGAAACACCATATATTTT
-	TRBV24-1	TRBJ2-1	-	CATNGQSKARYNEQFF	TGTGCCACCAATGGGCAGTCAAAAGCACGTTACAATGAGCAGTTCTTC
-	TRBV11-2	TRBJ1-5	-	CASSLVGGDQPQHF	TGTGCCAGCAGCTTAGTAGGGGGGGATCAGCCCCAGCATTTT
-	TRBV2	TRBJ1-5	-	CASRREDTRNQPQHF	TGTGCCAGCAGGCGGGAGGACACACGCAATCAGCCCCAGCATTTT
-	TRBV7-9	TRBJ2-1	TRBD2	CASRDLGFQREGYNEQFF	TGTGCCAGCAGGGACTTAGGTTTTCAGCGGGAGGGTTACAATGAGCAGTTCTTC
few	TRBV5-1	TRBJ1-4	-	CASSLGTAPNEKLFF	TGCGCCAGCAGCTTGGGGACAGCACCTAATGAAAAACTGTTTTTT
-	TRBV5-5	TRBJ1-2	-	CASSLDGGNYGYTF	TGTGCCAGCAGCTTGGATGGTGGCAATTATGGCTACACCTTC